This T cell receptor (beta chain) was sequenced for a study of OX40 agonist ivuxolimab in advanced cancers. Assay used: immunoSEQ multiplex PCR; TCRdb lists only in-frame clones, some missing. The sample lists about 23,000 clones, around four fifths occurring once. In the case of this clone: Its antigen is currently unknown.

Notes on the study in general: The study found that CD8+ T cells averaged more expanded clones than CD4+.

At cycle 4 day 1, cycle 7 day 1, and baseline, blood was sampled. Germline V gene data show CDR1 as SGHAT and CDR2 as FQDESV (reference sequence). Unmatched junction bases numbered 7, after V lost 3 bases and J lost 0 bases. This CDR3 has 16 amino acids. The sequence was collected from an adult with an advanced solid tumor such as melanoma, head and neck, liver or kidney cancer. The rearrangement uses TRBV11-1 and TRBJ2-7; TRBD2 agrees at 8 bases. This specimen consisted of CD4+ or CD8+ T cells sorted from blood, obtained in a trial of the OX40 agonist ivuxolimab. CDR3 sequence (DNA): TGTGCCAGCAGCTTCGATAGCGGGGCCAGCTCCTACGAGCAGTACTTC. Translated, it gives CASSFDSGASSYEQYF.